The source of this TCR beta chain is a study of cytomegalovirus exposure and HLA in healthy donors. In the study overall: Samples from HLA-typed donors yielded approximately 80 million unique TCRs in an early data release. Study-wide findings and caveats: About 87% or about 30% of the time was how often most TCR beta V segments were productive, according to an earlier analysis. TCR beta sequences reportedly predicted most subjects' HLA-A and HLA-B alleles accurately.

Comments on this clone: Its antigen remains unidentified.

With 60 Vbeta and 13 Jbeta primers, the PCR was carried out. Repertoires were generated with immunoSEQ multiplex PCR, while TCRdb's copy carries only in-frame clones and drops some. The data hold 100,000 to 120,000 clones, with around 80% observed a single time. The TCR originated in an older woman in good health and CMV-seropositive. The sequenced sample was PBMCs.

The CDR3 loop is CASSLAQGPAGNTQYF. CDR3 coding DNA: TGTGCCAGCAGCTTAGCGCAGGGGCCGGCCGGGAATACGCAGTATTTT. The chain couples TRBV7-6 to TRBJ2-3, with TRBD1 as a possible D gene (6 bases). CDR3 length equals 16 residues. Germline V gives CDR1 SGHVS, CDR2 FNYEAQ. Trimming shortened V by 0 bases and J by 7 bases, and 17 bases separated the two germline ends.